This TCR beta chain was sequenced during a study of blood T cell repertoires in COVID-19. Profiling relied on immunoSEQ multiplex PCR, and the TCRdb table lists in-frame clones only, not all of them. Among 200,000 to 300,000 clones, roughly 87% were seen once, and the ten largest hold around 0.78%. Germline CDR1 and CDR2: MNHEY and SVGAGI. The CDR3 is 11 amino acids. Specimen: peripheral blood. The origin of this receptor is a woman in her twenties or thirties with acute or convalescent COVID-19. The V gene is TRBV6-5, the J gene TRBJ1-1; D ambiguous. CDR3 loop: CAPHMGPEAFF. The DNA of the CDR3 is TGTGCACCCCATATGGGCCCTGAAGCTTTCTTT.